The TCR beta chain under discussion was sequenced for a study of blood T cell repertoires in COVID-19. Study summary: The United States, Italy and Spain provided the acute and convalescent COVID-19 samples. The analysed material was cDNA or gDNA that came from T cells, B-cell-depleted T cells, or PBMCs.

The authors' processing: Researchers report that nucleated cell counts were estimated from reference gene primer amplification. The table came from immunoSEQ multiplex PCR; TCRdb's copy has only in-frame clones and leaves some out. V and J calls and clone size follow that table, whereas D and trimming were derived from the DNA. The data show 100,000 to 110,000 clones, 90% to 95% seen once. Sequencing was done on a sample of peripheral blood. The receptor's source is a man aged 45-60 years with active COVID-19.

Here the CDR3 reads CASSQVVWDTQYF. The CDR3 nucleotides are TGTGCCAGCAGCCAAGTAGTTTGGGATACGCAGTATTTT. The chain joins TRBV3-1 (or the pseudogene TRBV3-2) to TRBJ2-3, with no clear D. CDR1 and CDR2 from the germline V gene are LGHDT and YNNKEL (reference sequence). Trimming pared 1 base from V and 6 bases from J, leaving 8 bases between. The CDR3 covers 13 residues.